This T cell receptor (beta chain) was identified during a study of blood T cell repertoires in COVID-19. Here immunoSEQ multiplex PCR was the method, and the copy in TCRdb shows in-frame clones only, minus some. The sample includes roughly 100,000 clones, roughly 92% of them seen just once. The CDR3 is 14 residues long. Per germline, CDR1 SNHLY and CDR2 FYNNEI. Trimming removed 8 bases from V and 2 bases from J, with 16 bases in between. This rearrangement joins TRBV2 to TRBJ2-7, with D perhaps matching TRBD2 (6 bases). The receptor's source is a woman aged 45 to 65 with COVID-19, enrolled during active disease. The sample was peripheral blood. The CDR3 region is CASGPPGDPYEQYV. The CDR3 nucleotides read TGTGCCAGCGGCCCGCCGGGAGACCCCTACGAGCAGTACGTC.